This T cell receptor (beta chain) emerged from a study of cytomegalovirus exposure and HLA in healthy donors. Whole-study results and caveats: Cytomegalovirus-associated status was assigned to some 160 TCR beta chains. Many donors carried some public TCRs, although rarity characterized most TCR sequences.

Germline loops: CDR1 LNHNV, CDR2 YYDKDF (reference sequence). The CDR3 contains 17 residues. V shed 5 bases, J shed 3 bases, and the junction held 6 bases outside the gene matches. TCRdb's copy holds only in-frame clones and misses some; the assay was immunoSEQ multiplex PCR. Among 150,000 or so clones listed, roughly 93% were seen once. On this clone itself: The antigen remains undetermined.

The chain couples TRBV15 to TRBJ2-6; 11 positions agree with TRBD1. Specimen: PBMCs. The receptor was isolated from a young man in good health and CMV-seropositive. For the CDR3, the DNA is TGTGCCACCAGCGCTTGGACAGGGGGCGATGGGGCCAACGTCCTGACTTTC. Translating gives CATSAWTGGDGANVLTF.